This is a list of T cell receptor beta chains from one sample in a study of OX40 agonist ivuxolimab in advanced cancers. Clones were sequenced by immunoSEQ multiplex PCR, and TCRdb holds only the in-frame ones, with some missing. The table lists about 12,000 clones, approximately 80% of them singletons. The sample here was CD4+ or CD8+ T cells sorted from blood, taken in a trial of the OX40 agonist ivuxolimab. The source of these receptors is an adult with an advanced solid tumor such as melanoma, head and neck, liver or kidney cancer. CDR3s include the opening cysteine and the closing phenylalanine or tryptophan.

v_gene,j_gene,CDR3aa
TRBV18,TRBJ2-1,CASSTRGGVYNEQFF
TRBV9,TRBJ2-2,CASSVSSGRALGGELFF
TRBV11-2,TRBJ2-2,CASSFGSTGELFF
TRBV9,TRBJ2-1,CASSVDLVGSYNEQFF
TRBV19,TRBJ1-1,CASRELMNTEAFF
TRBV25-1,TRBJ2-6,CASKQDRGASGANVLTF
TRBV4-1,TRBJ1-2,CASSQSRSDSYGYTF
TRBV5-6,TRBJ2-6,CASSYQTAGANVLTF
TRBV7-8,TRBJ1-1,CASRDETGTVLMNTEAFF
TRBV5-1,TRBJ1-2,CASRWDGQEHGYTF
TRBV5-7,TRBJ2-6,CASSPSGANVLTF
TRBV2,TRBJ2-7,CASSGDRGAYEQYF
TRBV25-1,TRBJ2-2,CASSEVGVQDTGELFF
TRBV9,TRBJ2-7,CASSVIGGGAGEQYF
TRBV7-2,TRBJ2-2,CASSADLGQTLNTGELFF
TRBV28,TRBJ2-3,CASSFSRTSGGGDTQYF
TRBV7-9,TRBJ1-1,CASSPPPSLAMNTEAFF
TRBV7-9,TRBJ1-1,CASSQQRMNTEAFF
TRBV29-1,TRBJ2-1,CSVYTGGNEQFF
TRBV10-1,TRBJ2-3,CASSEGSGLAGGPSDTQYF
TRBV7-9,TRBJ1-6,CASSLDSLGQGGDSPLHF
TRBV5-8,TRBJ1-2,CASSWDNWGGYTF
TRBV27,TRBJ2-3,CASSPGTLTSTDTQYF
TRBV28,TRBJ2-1,CASSPGLAGSYNEQFF
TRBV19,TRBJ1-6,CASSMAGQNNSPLHF
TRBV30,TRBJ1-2,CAWSVGQKGNYGYTF
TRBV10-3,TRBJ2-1,CAISPSGTGGVREQFF
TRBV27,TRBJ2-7,CASSLKAPGTAFSYEQYF
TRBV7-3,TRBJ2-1,CASSFGGRLGNEQFF
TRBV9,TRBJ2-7,CASSVGGEPDYEQYF
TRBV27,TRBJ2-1,CASSLHGYSYNEQFF
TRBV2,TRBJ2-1,CASSAHPSGSSYNEQFF
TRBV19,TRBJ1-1,CASSIDVGFTEAFF
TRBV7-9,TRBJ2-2,CASSLNGRSEHRGAVF
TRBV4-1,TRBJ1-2,CASSQRGDNYGYTF
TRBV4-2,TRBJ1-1,CASSQDTGYAEAFF
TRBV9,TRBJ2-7,CASSVAPGSTYEQYF
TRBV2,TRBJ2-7,CASSELQDVSEQYF
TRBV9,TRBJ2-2,CASSVAGINTGELFF
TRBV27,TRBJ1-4,CASSLSMDSPNEKLFF
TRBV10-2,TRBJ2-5,CASRSLAGGEETQYF
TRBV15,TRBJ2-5,CATSRERQGGRETQYF
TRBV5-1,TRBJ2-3,CASSPLDRGARADTQYF
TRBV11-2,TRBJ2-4,CASSPGTKNIQYF
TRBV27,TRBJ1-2,CASSLQGHYGYTF
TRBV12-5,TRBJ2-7,CASGLSSGGEAPYEQYF